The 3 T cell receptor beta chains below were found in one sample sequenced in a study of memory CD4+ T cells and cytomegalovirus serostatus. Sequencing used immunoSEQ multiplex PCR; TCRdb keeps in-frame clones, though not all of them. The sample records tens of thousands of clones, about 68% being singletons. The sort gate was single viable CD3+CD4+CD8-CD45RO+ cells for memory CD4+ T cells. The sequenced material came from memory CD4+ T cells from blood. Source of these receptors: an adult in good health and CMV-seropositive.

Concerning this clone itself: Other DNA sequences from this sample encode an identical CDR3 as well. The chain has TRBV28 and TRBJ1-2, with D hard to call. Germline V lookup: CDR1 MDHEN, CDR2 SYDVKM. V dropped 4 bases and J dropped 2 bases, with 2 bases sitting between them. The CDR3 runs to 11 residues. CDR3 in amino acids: CASSSNYGYTF. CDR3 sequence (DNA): TGTGCCAGCAGTTCGAACTATGGCTACACCTTC.

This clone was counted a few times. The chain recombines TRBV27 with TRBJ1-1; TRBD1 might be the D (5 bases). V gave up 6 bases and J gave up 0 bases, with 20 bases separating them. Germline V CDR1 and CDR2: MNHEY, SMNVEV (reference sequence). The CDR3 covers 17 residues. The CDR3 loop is CASRRRGRGSLNTEAFF. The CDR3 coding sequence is TGTGCCAGCAGACGGAGGGGACGCGGATCTTTGAACACTGAAGCTTTCTTT.

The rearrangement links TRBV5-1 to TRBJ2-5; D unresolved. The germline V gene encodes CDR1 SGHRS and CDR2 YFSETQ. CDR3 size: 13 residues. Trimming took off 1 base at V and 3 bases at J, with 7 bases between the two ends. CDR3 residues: CASSLNAEETQYF. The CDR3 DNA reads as TGCGCCAGCAGCTTGAATGCGGAAGAGACCCAGTACTTC.